The source of this T cell receptor beta chain is a study of blood T cell repertoires in COVID-19. About the study: Samples taken during acute and convalescent COVID-19 were collected in the United States, Italy and Spain. PBMCs, B-cell-depleted T cells, or T cells provided the cDNA or gDNA that made up the material.

Original processing methods: Amplification of reference gene primers provided the estimated nucleated cell counts. Measured with immunoSEQ multiplex PCR; TCRdb has only the in-frame clones, and not every one. V and J calls and clone size are copied from that table; D and trimming were computed from the DNA. The table records about 15,000 clones, less than 90% of them present only once. V was cut by 6 bases and J by 6 bases, with 12 bases left in between. Germline V CDR1 and CDR2: LGHDT, YNNKEL (reference sequence). The CDR3 length is 13 residues. The sequenced sample consisted of peripheral blood. V gene TRBV3-1 (or the pseudogene TRBV3-2) combines with J gene TRBJ2-1; D is possibly TRBD1 (6 bases). The clonotype comes from a woman aged 70-85 years in a cohort sampled during active or convalescent COVID-19. Written as DNA, the CDR3 is TGTGCCAGCAGTCCGACAGGAGGCAATGAGCAGTTCTTC. Its translation is CASSPTGGNEQFF.